The source of this T cell receptor beta chain is a study of beta chain features in type 1 diabetes. Study outcomes and limitations: The cDNA sequencing approach could over-represent high-TCR-expressing cells. The study found moderately but significantly shorter TCRB CDR3s in all four CD4+ subsets of Type 1 diabetes patients.

TCRB transcripts that were expressed got sequenced, as all of the isolated RNA had been reverse transcribed. This table comes from immunoSEQ multiplex PCR, and its TCRdb copy is limited to in-frame clones, with some not included. Altogether hundreds of thousands of clones are present, more than 12% being singletons, with the ten largest covering 0.035% to 0.045%. The germline V gene encodes CDR1 SGHDN and CDR2 FVKESK. There are 18 residues in the CDR3. J was trimmed by 3 bases and V by 3 bases; bases with no gene match: 13. This clone was seen more than once but under ten times. Its specificity is unknown.

The V and J genes are TRBV14 and TRBJ1-1; TRBD1 agrees at 10 bases. The specimen was naive CD4+ T cells from blood. The origin of this receptor is a man between 18 and 29 years old with type 1 diabetes. CDR3: CASSHDRGRYWGYTEAFF. The CDR3 DNA follows: TGTGCCAGCAGCCACGACAGGGGGCGATATTGGGGATACACTGAAGCTTTCTTT. The full variable domain, completed using reference TRBV14 and TRBJ1-1, is EAGVTQFPSHSVIEKGQTVTLRCDPISGHDNLYWYRRVMGKEIKFLLHFVKESKQDESGMPNNRFLAERTGGTYSTLKVQPAELEDSGVYFCASSHDRGRYWGYTEAFFGQGTRLTVV.